These 31 T cell receptor beta chains originate from one sample sequenced in a study of T cells after yellow fever vaccination. TCRdb passed the 5' RACE reads through MiXCR, listing each CDR3 protein once. The table includes over 150,000 distinct CDR3 sequences, around 7% detected once. The starting material was CD4+ T cells sorted from PBMCs, obtained around 5 days after the first yellow fever vaccination. Receptors originate from a man between 18 and 35 years old who received the YFV17D yellow fever vaccine.

Details on this clonotype: A single base separates this from a much larger clone, so it may be a read error. The chain joins TRBV15 to TRBJ1-5; D not resolved. CDR1 is LNHNV and CDR2 is YYDKDF in the germline V gene (reference sequence). V lost 0 bases and J 6 bases, leaving 18 bases between the germline ends. The CDR3 has 17 amino acids. CDR3 region: CATSRDRKTLAGQPQHF. The CDR3 coding sequence is TGTGCCACCAGCAGAGATCGGAAGACCTTGGCGGGTCAGCCCCAGCATTTT. Drawing the rest from reference TRBV15 and TRBJ1-5, the complete variable domain is DAMVIQNPRYQVTQFGKPVTLSCSQTLNHNVMYWYQQKSSQAPKLLFHYYDKDFNNEADTPDNFQSRRPNTSFCFLDIRSPGLGDTAMYLCATSRDRKTLAGQPQHFGDGTRLSIL.

The chain couples TRBV7-2 to TRBJ2-7, with 8 nucleotides matching TRBD1. Germline V lookup: CDR1 SGHTA, CDR2 FQGNSA. This CDR3 has 14 amino acids. With V trimmed by 4 bases and J by 6 bases, 8 bases remained unmatched. In DNA, the CDR3 is TGTGCCAGCAGCTCCTATGGACAGGGATCCGAGCAGTACTTC. It encodes CASSSYGQGSEQYF. Together with reference TRBV7-2 and TRBJ2-7, the CDR3 gives the full variable domain: GAGVSQSPSNKVTEKGKDVELRCDPISGHTALYWYRQSLGQGLEFLIYFQGNSAPDKSGLPSDRFSAERTGGSVSTLTIQRTQQEDSAVYLCASSSYGQGSEQYFGPGTRLTVT.

Worth noting for this clonotype: A read error is possible here, since a much larger clone lies one base away. This chain joins TRBV20-1 and TRBJ1-1; D unclear. V shed 6 bases and J shed 9 bases, with 17 bases lying between them. Germline assignment: CDR1 DFQATT and CDR2 SNEGSKA (reference sequence). The CDR3 runs 12 residues. This CDR3 is CSARTDRAKAFF. The CDR3 nucleotides read TGCAGTGCCCGGACCGATCGGGCTAAAGCTTTCTTT.

This clonotype was seen many times. The chain carries TRBV4-3 and TRBJ1-4, with D maybe TRBD1 (6 bases). Germline CDR1 is LGHNA and CDR2 is YSLEER. Trimming shortened V by 4 bases and J by 7 bases, and 13 bases separated the two germline ends. CDR3 length: 14 amino acids. This CDR3 is CASSRRGAGEKLFF. Written as DNA, the CDR3 is TGCGCCAGCAGCCGACGGGGGGCCGGTGAAAAACTGTTTTTT.

This clonotype was seen many times. The J gene is TRBJ2-5, the V gene TRBV5-1; 7 bases agree with TRBD2. V lost 4 bases and J lost 4; bases outside the gene matches: 7. Germline V gives CDR1 SGHRS, CDR2 YFSETQ. The CDR3 totals 14 residues. DNA for the CDR3: TGCGCCAGCAGCCCCGGACTAGTCGGAGAGACCCAGTACTTC. It codes for CASSPGLVGETQYF.

This clonotype was observed at least ten times. This rearrangement joins TRBV7-2 to TRBJ2-1, with 11 bases matching TRBD2. This CDR3 region has 14 residues. The germline CDR1 and CDR2 sequences are SGHTA and FQGNSA. V dropped 5 bases and J dropped 4; count of bases not matched to a gene: 1. The CDR3 DNA follows: TGTGCCAGCAGCGGGACTAGCGGTTACAATGAGCAGTTCTTC. It codes for CASSGTSGYNEQFF.

This clonotype was counted many times. The chain joins TRBV20-1 to TRBJ2-4; D remains unclear. This CDR3 is 18 amino acids long. Germline V gives CDR1 DFQATT, CDR2 SNEGSKA (reference sequence). Deletions cut 2 bases from V and 0 bases from J, with 20 bases between. The CDR3 loop reads CSARPMDPNHLAKNIQYF. CDR3 sequence (DNA): TGCAGTGCTAGACCCATGGACCCTAATCATCTAGCCAAAAACATTCAGTACTTC.

This clonotype was counted between two and nine times. The gene calls are TRBV20-1 and TRBJ2-2, with D possibly matching TRBD2 (6 bases). The germline V gene has CDR1 DFQATT and CDR2 SNEGSKA (reference sequence). The CDR3 runs to 15 residues. The V end was cut by 3 bases, the J end by 1 base, with 12 bases between. The CDR3 loop reads CSASRGWGNTGELFF. The CDR3 DNA is TGCAGTGCTAGTCGGGGGTGGGGGAACACCGGGGAGCTGTTTTTT.

This clonotype was picked up a small number of times. The CDR3 coding sequence is TGTGCCAGCAGCTCCGACCGGTCAGGGGAGCAGTACTTC. Residues: CASSSDRSGEQYF. The chain combines TRBV7-7 with TRBJ2-7; D may be TRBD1 (5 bases). This CDR3 spans 13 amino acids. V was cut by 4 bases and J by 7 bases, with 14 bases left in between. CDR1 SSHAT and CDR2 FNYEAQ come from the germline V gene (reference sequence).

Turning to this clonotype: The junction departs from germline at one end; a sequencing error may be responsible. V and J are TRBV2 and TRBJ1-1; TRBD1 agrees at 9 bases. CDR1 is SNHLY and CDR2 is FYNNEI in the germline V gene. The CDR3 covers 14 residues. The chain's CDR3 is CASREQGARTEALF. The CDR3 nucleotides are TGTGCCAGCAGGGAACAGGGGGCGCGGACTGAAGCTCTCTTT.

This clonotype was observed a few times. The chain recombines TRBV12-3 or TRBV12-4 with TRBJ2-6; no clear D gene. The CDR3 length is 14 residues. V lost 6 bases and J 2 bases, leaving 8 bases between the germline ends. CDR3 protein: CASSQIAGANVLTF. The CDR3 DNA follows: TGTGCCAGCAGCCAAATCGCTGGGGCCAACGTCCTGACTTTC.

Details on this clonotype: This could be a read error, since a much larger clone is one nucleotide away. The chain links TRBV3-1 to TRBJ2-5, with 9 bases fitting TRBD1. The CDR3 loop spans 14 amino acids. Looked up from germline, CDR1 is LGHDT and CDR2 is YNNKEL (reference sequence). V was clipped by 4 bases and J by 8 bases; unmatched bases: 8. DNA of the CDR3: TGTGCCAGCAGCCTTGGACAGGGGTCCGATACCCAGTACTTC. Protein sequence: CASSLGQGSDTQYF.

The V gene is TRBV7-2, the J gene TRBJ1-2, with D tentatively TRBD1 (6 bases). Between the trimmed V and J ends, which lost 5 bases and 5 bases, there was a span of 15 bases. There are 14 residues in the CDR3. Per germline, CDR1 SGHTA and CDR2 FQGNSA. The CDR3 DNA reads as TGTGCCAGCAGCACCCCCCGGGACATTTATGGCTACACCTTC. Translation: CASSTPRDIYGYTF.

The gene calls are TRBV6-5 and TRBJ1-1; a weak D match, TRBD1 (6 bases). CDR3 size: 13 residues. V lost 10 bases, J lost 2 bases, and 14 bases lay in between. Germline loops: CDR1 MNHEY, CDR2 SVGAGI. The CDR3 nucleotides are TGTGCCACTATGACAGGAAGAAACACTGAAGCTTTCTTT. This encodes CATMTGRNTEAFF.

This clonotype was seen at least ten times. The genes are TRBV4-2 and TRBJ1-1; 8 bases map to TRBD1. Per the germline V gene, CDR1 is LGHNA and CDR2 is YNFKEQ. The CDR3 covers 14 residues. The V and J ends lost 3 bases and 1 base, in that order; junction bases with no gene match: 1. The CDR3 region has the DNA TGTGCCAGCAGCCATGGACAGGGGAACACTGAAGCTTTCTTT. Translated: CASSHGQGNTEAFF.

Many counts were recorded for this clonotype. J is TRBJ2-3 and V is TRBV7-3, with TRBD2 as a possible D gene (5 bases). V was clipped by 3 bases and J by 2 bases, with 9 bases between them. Germline CDR1 and CDR2: SGHTA and FQGTGA. The CDR3 consists of 14 residues. CDR3 residues: CASSFSVNTDTQYF. CDR3 nucleotide sequence: TGTGCCAGCAGCTTTAGCGTCAACACAGATACGCAGTATTTT.

The chain has TRBV5-1 and TRBJ1-1; D remains ambiguous. Germline lookup yields CDR1 SGHRS and CDR2 YFSETQ. CDR3 length: 17 residues. Trimming left V 4 bases short and J 2 bases short, with 21 bases between. The CDR3 loop is CASSPDPLGWGNTEAFF. The CDR3 DNA is TGCGCCAGCAGCCCGGACCCCCTTGGCTGGGGAAACACTGAAGCTTTCTTT.

This clonotype was observed at least ten times. This sequence joins TRBV12-3 or TRBV12-4 and TRBJ1-5; no clear D gene. The CDR3 length is 11 residues. Trimming left V 3 bases short and J 5 bases short, with 2 bases between. The CDR3 here is CASSFYQPQHF. DNA for the CDR3: TGTGCCAGCAGTTTTTATCAGCCCCAGCATTTT.

The sample holds many counts of this clonotype. V is TRBV12-5 and J is TRBJ2-1; 11 nucleotides line up with TRBD2. The germline V gene encodes CDR1 LGHNT and CDR2 FRNRAP. The CDR3 is 19 amino acids. V was clipped by 6 bases and J by 4 bases; unmatched bases: 17. DNA for the CDR3: TGTGCTAGTGGCCCCCGGGGTAGCGGGGGGGCCGTGACTTACAATGAGCAGTTCTTC. This encodes CASGPRGSGGAVTYNEQFF. The whole variable domain, filled in from reference TRBV12-5 and TRBJ2-1, reads DARVTQTPRHKVTEMGQEVTMRCQPILGHNTVFWYRQTMMQGLELLAYFRNRAPLDDSGMPKDRFSAEMPDATLATLKIQPSEPRDSAVYFCASGPRGSGGAVTYNEQFFGPGTRLTVL.

The chain has TRBV20-1 and TRBJ2-1; a weak D match, TRBD2 (7 bases). Looked up from germline, CDR1 is DFQATT and CDR2 is SNEGSKA (reference sequence). This CDR3 has 16 amino acids. V was shortened by 3 bases and J by 2 bases, with 17 bases between the two germline ends. The DNA for the CDR3 is TGCAGTGCTAGGAGAGACGAGGGGGGGCCCTACAATGAGCAGTTCTTC. Translating gives CSARRDEGGPYNEQFF.

This chain connects TRBV7-9 to TRBJ2-2; 7 bases agree with TRBD1. The J segment lost 5 bases and the V segment lost 5 bases, leaving 8 bases of the junction unmatched. The CDR3 has 15 residues. CDR1 SEHNR and CDR2 FQNEAQ come from the germline V gene (reference sequence). CDR3 amino acids: CASSPGTAPTGELFF. For the CDR3, the DNA is TGTGCCAGCAGCCCTGGGACAGCCCCAACCGGGGAGCTGTTTTTT.

This clonotype showed up many times. In DNA, the CDR3 is TGTGCCAGCAGAAACAATAGGGTGAGGGAACAGTTCTTC. Protein sequence: CASRNNRVREQFF. The chain joins TRBV7-9 to TRBJ2-1, with D perhaps TRBD2 (5 bases). Trimming cost V 6 bases and J 13 bases, with 19 bases left between them. Germline CDR1 SEHNR, CDR2 FQNEAQ (reference sequence). CDR3 length: 13 amino acids.

The rearrangement joins TRBV6-2 or TRBV6-3 to TRBJ2-5, with 9 nucleotides matching TRBD1. Trimming at V came to 6 bases and at J to 2 bases, leaving 10 bases not matched to a gene. The CDR3 covers 16 residues. CDR1 MNHEY and CDR2 SVGEGT come from the germline V gene. The CDR3 DNA reads TGTGCCAGCAGCCCCGGGTCGGGGACAGGGCAAGAGACCCAGTACTTC. The encoded protein is CASSPGSGTGQETQYF.

The CDR3 sequence is CASSVEYGGYSYNEQFF. The CDR3 coding sequence is TGTGCCAGCAGCGTAGAGTACGGCGGGTACTCCTACAATGAGCAGTTCTTC. The rearrangement links TRBV9 to TRBJ2-1, with D perhaps matching TRBD2 (5 bases). CDR3 size: 17 residues. Trimming removed 0 bases from V and 0 bases from J, with 13 bases in between. Germline CDR1 SGDLS, CDR2 YYNGEE.

This clonotype was seen repeatedly, ten times or more. The V and J genes are TRBV6-1 and TRBJ1-4, with 8 bases that match TRBD1. Trimming cost V 6 bases and J 7 bases; bases outside gene matches: 7. The CDR3 has 14 residues. Per the germline V gene, CDR1 is MNHNS and CDR2 is SASEGT. Here the CDR3 DNA reads TGTGCCAGCAGCCAGACAGGGGACGGTGAAAAACTGTTTTTT. This translates into CASSQTGDGEKLFF.

This chain connects TRBV4-3 to TRBJ1-2, with D perhaps matching TRBD1 (5 bases). Germline assignment: CDR1 LGHNA and CDR2 YSLEER. V shed 0 bases and J shed 5 bases, with 22 bases lying between them. The CDR3 is 18 residues long. The CDR3 DNA follows: TGCGCCAGCAGCCAAGAATGGTGGCAGGGTCTCGACCGGTATGGCTACACCTTC. Encoded protein: CASSQEWWQGLDRYGYTF.

This sequence joins TRBV18 and TRBJ1-5; D gene ambiguous. The CDR3 consists of 14 residues. The ends were cut back, 3 bases at V and 9 bases at J, with 15 bases in the middle. The germline V gene encodes CDR1 KGHSH and CDR2 LQKENI. In DNA form, the CDR3 reads TGTGCCAGCTCACCGAAGAAGTGGGGAGCGCCCCAGCATTTT. This gives the protein CASSPKKWGAPQHF.

This clonotype turned up a few times. The CDR3 DNA reads as TGCAGCGTTGCCCTGGGAAAAAACATTCAGTACTTC. It is translated as CSVALGKNIQYF. J is TRBJ2-4 and V is TRBV29-1; D unresolved. This CDR3 is built from 12 residues. Germline CDR1 reads SQVTM; CDR2 reads ANQGSEA. V was cut by 4 bases and J by 4 bases, with 8 bases left in between.

This clonotype was seen many times. The chain links TRBV6-2 or TRBV6-3 to TRBJ2-2, with 8 nucleotides matching TRBD2. J gave up 5 bases and V 10 bases, and 9 bases lay outside the gene matches. The CDR3 runs 14 residues. Germline V gene lookup returns CDR1 MNHEY and CDR2 SVGEGT. The DNA of the CDR3 is TGTGCCACAGGCACGGGAGGGCAGACCGGGGAGCTGTTTTTT. Protein sequence: CATGTGGQTGELFF.

This chain joins TRBV9 and TRBJ1-1; no clear D. Between the trimmed V and J ends, which lost 0 bases and 1 base, there was a span of 7 bases. Germline V CDR1 and CDR2: SGDLS, YYNGEE. The CDR3 contains 14 residues. CDR3 in DNA: TGTGCCAGCAGCGTAGCGTCCTGGAACACTGAAGCTTTCTTT. It codes for CASSVASWNTEAFF.

The table lists this clonotype with a few counts. The chain carries TRBV7-3 and TRBJ1-2, with 7 bases identical to TRBD1. CDR3 length: 15 residues. Germline trimming cut 5 bases from V and 0 bases from J; bases unmatched to any gene: 6. The germline V gene has CDR1 SGHTA and CDR2 FQGTGA. The CDR3: CASSPGGGANYGYTF. The CDR3 DNA follows: TGTGCCAGCAGCCCAGGGGGGGGGGCTAACTATGGCTACACCTTC.